This T cell receptor (beta chain) stems from a study of radiotherapy plus CTLA-4 blockade in lung cancer. Germline V CDR1 and CDR2: GTSNPN, SVGIG (reference sequence). The CDR3 is 15 residues long. Trimming removed 3 bases from V and 10 bases from J; junction bases left unmatched: 10. The method was immunoSEQ multiplex PCR; TCRdb's version includes in-frame clones alone and lacks a portion of them. The sample yields approximately 40,000 clones, approximately 80% seen once. This clonotype originated in a human donor with non-small cell lung cancer whose response to radiotherapy plus ipilimumab could not be evaluated. The V gene is TRBV30, the J gene TRBJ1-6; 9 positions agree with TRBD1. Sequenced material: peripheral blood, taken from a patient treated with radiotherapy plus ipilimumab. CDR3 in amino acids: CAWRATGQGSSPLHF. The CDR3 nucleotides read TGTGCCTGGAGAGCGACGGGACAGGGCTCCTCACCCCTCCACTTT.